These T cell receptor beta chains were read from a single sample in a study of regulatory T cells in long-lasting Graves disease. TCRdb called the multiplex PCR reads again in MiXCR, with one record for every CDR3 protein. The sample has hundreds of thousands of distinct CDR3 sequences, about 16% seen once. In addition, the sample was reused for a study of T cells in Graves' hyperthyroidism and ophthalmopathy.

The starting material was peripheral blood mononuclear cells (PBMCs), obtained at new diagnosis, from a patient treated with antithyroid drugs. Every receptor here comes from a woman aged 30 to 39 with Graves disease. CDR3s include the opening cysteine and the closing phenylalanine or tryptophan. The D gene is left open where the match is weak. Size is omitted from some rows. Given values are once, few, many or a class for expanded clones.

v_gene	j_gene	d_gene	abundance	CDR3aa	CDR3nt
TRBV12-3/TRBV12-4	TRBJ2-7	NA	NA	CASNHWGANDEQYF	TGTGCCAGCAACCACTGGGGGGCCAACGACGAGCAGTACTTC
TRBV19	TRBJ2-2	NA	NA	CASSWGTASGELFF	TGTGCCAGTAGTTGGGGCACCGCTTCCGGGGAGCTGTTTTTT
TRBV19	TRBJ1-2	TRBD1	NA	CASDDRGYYGYTF	TGTGCCAGTGACGACAGGGGTTACTATGGCTACACCTTC
TRBV5-1	TRBJ2-1	NA	NA	CASSLMSSSYNEQFF	TGCGCCAGCAGCTTGATGTCGAGCTCCTACAATGAGCAGTTCTTC
TRBV5-4	TRBJ1-3	NA	NA	CASSHLGRGPGNTIYF	TGTGCCAGCTCACACCTTGGCAGGGGCCCTGGAAACACCATATATTTT
TRBV30	TRBJ2-7	NA	NA	CAWSVRLWSYEQYF	TGTGCCTGGAGTGTCCGATTGTGGTCCTACGAGCAGTACTTC
TRBV28	TRBJ2-2	NA	many	CASTGGDLNTGELFF	TGTGCCAGTACGGGCGGGGATTTGAACACCGGGGAGCTGTTTTTT
TRBV20-1	TRBJ2-7	NA	few	CSASLPFPTYEQYF	TGCAGTGCTAGCCTTCCCTTCCCCACCTACGAGCAGTACTTC
TRBV7-2	TRBJ1-4	NA	many	CASSLVAGILEKLFF	TGTGCCAGCAGCTTAGTCGCGGGGATCCTTGAAAAACTGTTTTTT
TRBV28	TRBJ2-7	TRBD1	many	CASSLPPDRGYEQYF	TGTGCCAGCAGTTTACCTCCGGACAGGGGGTACGAGCAGTACTTC
TRBV10-3	TRBJ2-1	TRBD1	NA	CAISDWTGEDNEQFF	TGTGCCATCAGTGACTGGACAGGGGAAGACAATGAGCAGTTCTTC
TRBV20-1	TRBJ2-5	TRBD1	NA	CSARGTGEETQYF	TGCAGTGCTAGGGGGACAGGGGAAGAGACCCAGTACTTC
TRBV7-2	TRBJ2-1	NA	NA	CASSPLQGSIEQFF	TGTGCCAGCAGCCCATTACAAGGGTCGATCGAGCAGTTCTTC
TRBV5-4	TRBJ2-1	NA	few	CASSLVQGTYNEQFF	TGTGCCAGCAGCTTGGTTCAGGGAACCTACAATGAGCAGTTCTTC
TRBV11-2	TRBJ2-2	NA	many	CASSFSSSEKNTGELFF	TGTGCCAGCAGCTTCAGTTCTAGCGAGAAGAACACCGGGGAGCTGTTTTTT
TRBV11-1	TRBJ2-7	NA	NA	CASSQSGTTPIYYEQYF	TGTGCCAGCAGCCAATCCGGTACGACCCCCATTTACTACGAGCAGTACTTC
TRBV7-3	TRBJ2-1	NA	once	CASSFYGDGRDEQFF	TGTGCCAGCAGCTTTTACGGGGATGGTCGGGATGAGCAGTTCTTC
TRBV7-9	TRBJ2-3	NA	many	CASSLQGLTDTQYF	TGTGCCAGCAGCTTGCAAGGGCTCACAGATACGCAGTATTTT
TRBV14	TRBJ2-3	NA	NA	CASSQGQMDTQYF	TGTGCCAGCAGCCAAGGACAGATGGATACGCAGTATTTT
TRBV27	TRBJ1-2	NA	many	CASSSGRITSWRGYTF	TGTGCCAGCAGTTCGGGACGGATAACGAGTTGGAGGGGCTACACCTTC
TRBV18	TRBJ2-1	TRBD1	NA	CASSARTGDYNEQFF	TGTGCCAGCTCAGCACGGACAGGGGACTACAATGAGCAGTTCTTC